This T cell receptor (beta chain) was captured by sequencing in a study of spatial heterogeneity in lung cancer. The library protocol tagged each TCR cDNA with a unique molecular identifier. TCRdb reprocessed the 5' RACE reads via MiXCR and lists one record per CDR3 protein. The sample shows about 38,000 distinct CDR3 sequences, less than 6% of them seen only once. Between the trimmed V and J ends, which lost 0 bases and 1 base, there was a span of 4 bases. The germline gives CDR1 MGHRA, CDR2 YSYEKL. The CDR3 runs 14 residues. As to time point: sample taken at primary tumor resection. From tumor, nontumor lung or frozen PBMC, whole RNA was taken unsorted for sequencing. This clonotype is labeled medium-sized.

The V call is TRBV4-1, the J call TRBJ2-1; D is uncertain. The material sequenced was PBMCs, taken at surgery. The sequence came from a male donor with early-stage non-small cell lung cancer. The CDR3 sequence is CASSQEASYNEQFF. CDR3 nucleotides: TGCGCCAGCAGCCAAGAGGCGTCCTACAATGAGCAGTTCTTC.